This T cell receptor (beta chain) was recovered during a study of T cell responses to AZD1222 COVID-19 vaccine. Looking at the study overall: Both about-4-week and about-12-week second-dose recipients were combined.

Profiling relied on immunoSEQ multiplex PCR, and the TCRdb table lists in-frame clones only, not all of them. Altogether more than 130,000 clones are present, approximately 90% being singletons, with the ten largest covering around 3.7%. In regard to this clone: What it binds is not known.

Study-wide results and caveats: White British ancestry dominated among donors, who included more females, and clonal diversity was possibly underestimated. Reportedly, close to half of spike-specific TCRs are directed against unmutated variant regions. Increases in Spike-specific TCR breadth and depth were seen after two AZD1222 doses.

Trimming removed 6 bases from V and 3 bases from J, with 6 bases in between. The CDR3 loop spans 11 amino acids. Germline CDR1 reads SQVTM; CDR2 reads ANQGSEA. The genes are TRBV29-1 and TRBJ1-3; unclear D gene. Source: peripheral blood, taken on day 0 of AZD1222 vaccination. This clonotype was sampled from an adult in good health. CDR3 in amino acids: CSVRYGNTIYF. CDR3 nucleotide sequence: TGCAGCGTGCGTTATGGAAACACCATATATTTT. The full variable domain, its missing parts supplied by reference TRBV29-1 and TRBJ1-3, is SAVISQKPSRDICQRGTSLTIQCQVDSQVTMMFWYRQQPGQSLTLIATANQGSEATYESGFVIDKFPISRPNLTFSTLTVSNMSPEDSSIYLCSVRYGNTIYFGEGSWLTVV.